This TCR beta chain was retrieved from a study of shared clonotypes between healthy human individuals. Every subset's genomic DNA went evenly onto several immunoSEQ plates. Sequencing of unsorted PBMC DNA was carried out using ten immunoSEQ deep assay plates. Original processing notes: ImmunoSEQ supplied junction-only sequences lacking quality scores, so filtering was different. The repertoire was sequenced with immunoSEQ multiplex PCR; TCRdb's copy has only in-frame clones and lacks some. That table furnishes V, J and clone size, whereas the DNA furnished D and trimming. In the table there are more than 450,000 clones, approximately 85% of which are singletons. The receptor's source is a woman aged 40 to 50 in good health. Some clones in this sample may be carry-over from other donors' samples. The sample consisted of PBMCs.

The CDR3 DNA follows: TGTGCCAGTAGTGAGGACAGGGGTGCAGATACGCAGTATTTT. This encodes CASSEDRGADTQYF. This chain links TRBV19 with TRBJ2-3; 9 bases line up with TRBD1. Germline V lookup: CDR1 LNHDA, CDR2 SQIVND (reference sequence). The CDR3 is made up of 14 amino acids. V was clipped by 5 bases and J by 4 bases; unmatched bases: 4.